This is a list of T cell receptor beta chains from one sample in a study of regulatory T cells in long-lasting Graves disease. TCRdb re-analysed the multiplex PCR reads in MiXCR, keeping a single row per CDR3 protein. The sample holds 350,000 to 550,000 distinct CDR3 sequences, about 15% seen once. The same data also contributed to another study, on T cells in Graves' hyperthyroidism and ophthalmopathy.

The material sequenced was peripheral blood mononuclear cells (PBMCs), taken at new diagnosis, from a patient treated with antithyroid drugs. These TCRs come from a woman aged 25-40 years with Graves disease. Both conserved end residues are part of each CDR3. The order of the fields is CDR3 DNA, CDR3 protein, clone size, J gene, V gene, D gene. A D gene is named only where the DNA matches it firmly. Not every row has a clone size; where given, it reads once, few, many or a size class.

DNA: TGTGCCAGCAGCTTCCTAGCGGGACCTTCCTACGAGCAGTACTTC
CDR3: CASSFLAGPSYEQYF
size: few
J: TRBJ2-7
V: TRBV5-4
D: TRBD2

DNA: TGTGCCAGCAGCGTAGGAGGAGGAAATAATTCACCCCTCCACTTT
CDR3: CASSVGGGNNSPLHF
size: few
J: TRBJ1-6
V: TRBV9
D: -

DNA: TGTGCCAGCACCAGAGGTAACGAGCAGTACTTC
CDR3: CASTRGNEQYF
size: many
J: TRBJ2-7
V: TRBV6-1
D: -

DNA: TGTGCCAGCAGCGAAGGACTAGCCAGCAATCAGTATTTT
CDR3: CASSEGLASNQYF
size: many
J: TRBJ2-3
V: TRBV12-3/TRBV12-4
D: TRBD2

DNA: TGTGCCAGCAGCTTAGGGGGGACCGGAGGTGAGACCCAGTACTTC
CDR3: CASSLGGTGGETQYF
size: many
J: TRBJ2-5
V: TRBV11-2
D: -

DNA: TGTGCCAGCAGTATGGGGACTAACGGGAGTTACAATGAGCAGTTCTTC
CDR3: CASSMGTNGSYNEQFF
size: -
J: TRBJ2-1
V: TRBV6-2/TRBV6-3
D: TRBD2

DNA: TGTGCCAGCAGTTCGGCGGGGCTACAAGGGGAGACCCAGTACTTC
CDR3: CASSSAGLQGETQYF
size: many
J: TRBJ2-5
V: TRBV12-3/TRBV12-4
D: -

DNA: TGCGCCAGCAGCTTGGGAGCGGGAGTAGGGTCCTACAATGAGCAGTTCTTC
CDR3: CASSLGAGVGSYNEQFF
size: many
J: TRBJ2-1
V: TRBV5-1
D: TRBD2

DNA: TGTGCCATCAGCGGAACGACGGGAACCGGGGAGCTGTTTTTT
CDR3: CAISGTTGTGELFF
size: few
J: TRBJ2-2
V: TRBV10-3
D: -

DNA: TGCGCCAGCAGCTCCAACAGGGAACTAGCGGGTCTATTAGCGAACACCGGGGAGCTGTTTTTT
CDR3: CASSSNRELAGLLANTGELFF
size: few
J: TRBJ2-2
V: TRBV5-1
D: TRBD2

DNA: TGTGCCAGCAGCGTAGAGGTGGGGACTGAAGCTTTCTTT
CDR3: CASSVEVGTEAFF
size: few
J: TRBJ1-1
V: TRBV9
D: -

DNA: TGTGCCAGCAGTGGGCACTCGAACACTGAAGCTTTCTTT
CDR3: CASSGHSNTEAFF
size: -
J: TRBJ1-1
V: TRBV12-3/TRBV12-4
D: -

DNA: TGTGCCAGCAGCCCAGGACAGGGATCAAACATTCAGTACTTC
CDR3: CASSPGQGSNIQYF
size: -
J: TRBJ2-4
V: TRBV13
D: TRBD1

DNA: TGTGCCAGTAGTATTGCTACGGGACAGGGGGCGAACTATGGCTACACCTTC
CDR3: CASSIATGQGANYGYTF
size: -
J: TRBJ1-2
V: TRBV19
D: TRBD1

DNA: TGTGCCAGCAGTTTATCGATGGAGAATTCACCCCTCCACTTT
CDR3: CASSLSMENSPLHF
size: few
J: TRBJ1-6
V: TRBV27
D: -

DNA: TGTGCCAGCAGTCCTTACAGGAATATGAACACTGAAGCTTTCTTT
CDR3: CASSPYRNMNTEAFF
size: many
J: TRBJ1-1
V: TRBV2
D: -

DNA: TGTGCCAGCAGCCCGAGGGGGGGGTTTTCTCTTAATGAGCAGTTCTTC
CDR3: CASSPRGGFSLNEQFF
size: -
J: TRBJ2-1
V: TRBV7-6
D: -

DNA: TGCAGTGCTCCATTAGCGGGAAAAAACATTCAGTACTTC
CDR3: CSAPLAGKNIQYF
size: many
J: TRBJ2-4
V: TRBV20-1
D: TRBD2

DNA: TGCGCCAGCAGCTCCTCGGTTCTTAGACAGGGTGGGGGCTCCTACAATGAGCAGTTCTTC
CDR3: CASSSSVLRQGGGSYNEQFF
size: -
J: TRBJ2-1
V: TRBV5-1
D: TRBD1

DNA: TGTGCCAGCAGCCGTGGGGGACTAGCGGGAGGGAGCTCCTACAATGAGCAGTTCTTC
CDR3: CASSRGGLAGGSSYNEQFF
size: many
J: TRBJ2-1
V: TRBV7-9
D: TRBD2

DNA: TGCGCCAGCAGCTTGGGACAGGGGAATAGCAATCAGCCCCAGCATTTT
CDR3: CASSLGQGNSNQPQHF
size: many
J: TRBJ1-5
V: TRBV5-1
D: TRBD1

DNA: TGTGCCAGCAGCGTCACTAGCGGGAGCCCAGATACGCAGTATTTT
CDR3: CASSVTSGSPDTQYF
size: -
J: TRBJ2-3
V: TRBV9
D: TRBD2

DNA: TGTGCCAGTAGTACCACCGGTAGCGGGAGGTCCGACACAGATACGCAGTATTTT
CDR3: CASSTTGSGRSDTDTQYF
size: many
J: TRBJ2-3
V: TRBV19
D: TRBD2

DNA: TGTGCCAGCAGTGAAACGGGCCCCACAGATACGCAGTATTTT
CDR3: CASSETGPTDTQYF
size: many
J: TRBJ2-3
V: TRBV6-1
D: -

DNA: TGTGCCTGGAAGCCCAAACGGGAGGGAGGCGAGACCCAGTACTTC
CDR3: CAWKPKREGGETQYF
size: few
J: TRBJ2-5
V: TRBV30
D: TRBD2

DNA: TGTGCCATCAGTGAGGAGAGTAGTCTAGAGGAGTACTTC
CDR3: CAISEESSLEEYF
size: -
J: TRBJ2-7
V: TRBV10-3
D: -

DNA: TGCAGTGCCCCAGACAGGGCTCCGGAAAAACTGTTTTTT
CDR3: CSAPDRAPEKLFF
size: -
J: TRBJ1-4
V: TRBV20-1
D: TRBD1

DNA: TGTGCCAGCAGTGACAGGGGAACGATGAACACTGAAGCTTTCTTT
CDR3: CASSDRGTMNTEAFF
size: few
J: TRBJ1-1
V: TRBV6-2/TRBV6-3
D: TRBD1

DNA: TGTGCCAGCAGCTTGAGAGGACACAAGAACTATGGCTACACCTTC
CDR3: CASSLRGHKNYGYTF
size: -
J: TRBJ1-2
V: TRBV5-8
D: -

DNA: TGCAGTGCTAGCGAGGCGGACACAGATACGCAGTATTTT
CDR3: CSASEADTDTQYF
size: few
J: TRBJ2-3
V: TRBV20-1
D: -

DNA: TGTGCCAGCAGCCAGGTTGGGGGAGACAGGGGGAGCACAGATACGCAGTATTTT
CDR3: CASSQVGGDRGSTDTQYF
size: many
J: TRBJ2-3
V: TRBV3-1
D: TRBD1

DNA: TGTGCCAGCAGGGAGCCGGGGGACGAGCAGTACTTC
CDR3: CASREPGDEQYF
size: -
J: TRBJ2-7
V: TRBV5-8
D: -

DNA: TGTGCCAGTAGTTTGGGACTAGCGGGAGGTCGGGTATACAATGAGCAGTTCTTC
CDR3: CASSLGLAGGRVYNEQFF
size: few
J: TRBJ2-1
V: TRBV19
D: TRBD2

DNA: TGTGCCAGCAGACCCTTATTGGAGTCCGGGGAGCTGTTTTTT
CDR3: CASRPLLESGELFF
size: many
J: TRBJ2-2
V: TRBV6-2/TRBV6-3
D: -

DNA: TGTGCCAGCAGTCAACACCCTTCTAGCGGGAGGGCCTACAATGAGCAGTTCTTC
CDR3: CASSQHPSSGRAYNEQFF
size: many
J: TRBJ2-1
V: TRBV6-1
D: TRBD2

DNA: TGTGCCAGCAGCTTACCTACGTTGTCCTACGAGCAGTACTTC
CDR3: CASSLPTLSYEQYF
size: many
J: TRBJ2-7
V: TRBV11-2
D: -

DNA: TGCAGCGTTGAAGATCGGGCAGGGGCGCAGGATACGCAGTATTTT
CDR3: CSVEDRAGAQDTQYF
size: -
J: TRBJ2-3
V: TRBV29-1
D: -

DNA: TGTGCCAGCAGAACCGGGGCAGGGGGAGGTCAGCCCCAGCATTTT
CDR3: CASRTGAGGGQPQHF
size: -
J: TRBJ1-5
V: TRBV28
D: TRBD1

DNA: TGCAGTGCTATCCTGGGGGGAGCGGGACCCTACAATGAGCAGTTCTTC
CDR3: CSAILGGAGPYNEQFF
size: -
J: TRBJ2-1
V: TRBV20-1
D: TRBD2

DNA: TGTGCCAGCAGCCAAGAGGGAACCGGGGAGCTGTTTTTT
CDR3: CASSQEGTGELFF
size: few
J: TRBJ2-2
V: TRBV3-1
D: -

DNA: TGCGCCAGCAGCCGACGGGTGATCGGTTATACGCAGTATTTT
CDR3: CASSRRVIGYTQYF
size: few
J: TRBJ2-3
V: TRBV4-1
D: -